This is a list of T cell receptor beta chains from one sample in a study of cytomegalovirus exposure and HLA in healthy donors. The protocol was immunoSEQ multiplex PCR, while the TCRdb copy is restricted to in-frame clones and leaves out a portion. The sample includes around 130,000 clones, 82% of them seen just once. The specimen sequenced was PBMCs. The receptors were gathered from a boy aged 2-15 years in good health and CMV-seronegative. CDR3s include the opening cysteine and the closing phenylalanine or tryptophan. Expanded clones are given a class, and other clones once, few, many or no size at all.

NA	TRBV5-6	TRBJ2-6	CASRYGTGKISGANVLTF
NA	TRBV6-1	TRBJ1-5	CASSPDSHQPQHF
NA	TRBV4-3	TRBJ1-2	CASSQATPGTGGFGYTF
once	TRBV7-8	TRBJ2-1	CASRHPGTGTVSHAENEQFF
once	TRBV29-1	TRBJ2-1	CSTPRDRGFSYNEQFF
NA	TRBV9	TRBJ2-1	CASSVRGLAGKGQFF
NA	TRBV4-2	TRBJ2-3	CASSQDTSGRTDTQYF
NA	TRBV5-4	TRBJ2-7	CASSRWTGGKYEQYF
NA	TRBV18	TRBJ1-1	CASSPLKPDTPNTEAFF
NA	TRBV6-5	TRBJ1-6	CASSSTWSGSPLHF